The 15 T cell receptor beta chains listed next were all sequenced from one sample in a study of shared clonotypes between healthy human individuals. Profiling relied on immunoSEQ multiplex PCR, and the TCRdb table lists in-frame clones only, not all of them. In the table there are fewer than 850,000 clones, about 96% of which are singletons. Naive CD8 cells were CD45RO-negative, positively selected for CCR7, excluding terminally differentiated effector memory CD45RA+ cells. Sequencing was done on a sample of naive CD8+ T cells sorted from blood. The origin of the receptors is a man aged 30 to 45 in good health.

As to this clone: The same CDR3 also results from other DNA sequences found in this sample. The chain employs TRBV5-4 and TRBJ2-2; D is unresolved. The V end was cut by 2 bases, the J end by 1 base, with 6 bases between. Germline lookup yields CDR1 SGHNT and CDR2 YYREEE (reference sequence). This CDR3 spans 14 amino acids. CDR3 amino acids: CASSLSENTGELFF. The CDR3 DNA is TGTGCCAGCAGCTTAAGCGAGAACACCGGGGAGCTGTTTTTT.

The CDR3 nucleotides read TGCGCCAGCAGCTTGTCGCTCGGGACTAGAACCTACGAGCAGTACTTC. It yields the protein CASSLSLGTRTYEQYF. This chain connects TRBV5-1 to TRBJ2-7; 8 positions match TRBD2. In germline, CDR1 is SGHRS, CDR2 YFSETQ. Trimming removed 1 base from V and 2 bases from J; junction bases left unmatched: 8. The CDR3 contains 16 residues.

This sequence joins TRBV5-1 and TRBJ2-5; TRBD2 agrees at 13 bases. CDR1 is SGHRS, CDR2 YFSETQ, per germline. V was clipped by 4 bases and J by 1 base; unmatched bases: 7. The CDR3 totals 17 residues. The DNA for the CDR3 is TGCGCCAGCAGCCCGACGGGGACTAGCGGGACCCAAGAGACCCAGTACTTC. Protein: CASSPTGTSGTQETQYF.

The chain couples TRBV12-5 to TRBJ2-1; TRBD1 matches at 9 bases. CDR3 length: 14 residues. V shed 7 bases and J 10 bases; nucleotides not matched to a gene: 11. The V gene's germline CDR1 is LGHNT and CDR2 FRNRAP. The chain's CDR3 is CASAPGQGSDEQFF. The CDR3 nucleotides read TGTGCTAGTGCCCCGGGACAGGGTTCTGACGAGCAGTTCTTC.

V usage is TRBV27 and J usage is TRBJ1-5; maybe TRBD1 (6 bases). Trimming took off 4 bases at V and 4 bases at J, with 23 bases between the two ends. The CDR3 has 18 amino acids. Per germline, CDR1 MNHEY and CDR2 SMNVEV (reference sequence). The CDR3 DNA reads TGTGCCAGCAGTTCGCTCACCACAGGGTCCCAGCTTAATCAGCCCCAGCATTTT. Residues: CASSSLTTGSQLNQPQHF.

The rearrangement uses TRBV28 and TRBJ1-4; TRBD1 matches at 12 bases. V lost 6 bases to trimming and J lost 8 bases; unmatched junction nucleotides: 13. The CDR3 is made up of 17 amino acids. Germline lookup yields CDR1 MDHEN and CDR2 SYDVKM. CDR3 amino acids: CASRTGTGGNVREKLFF. DNA of the CDR3: TGTGCCAGCAGAACCGGGACAGGGGGCAACGTACGGGAAAAACTGTTTTTT.

In this sample, this clone turned up once. CDR3 protein: CASSVEDRGYGAFF. In nucleotides, the CDR3 is TGTGCCAGCAGCGTAGAGGACAGGGGGTATGGTGCTTTCTTT. The chain carries TRBV9 and TRBJ1-1, with TRBD1 matching 10 bases. There are 14 residues in the CDR3. With V trimmed by 0 bases and J by 11 bases, 7 bases remained unmatched. In germline, CDR1 is SGDLS, CDR2 YYNGEE.

This sequence joins TRBV7-6 and TRBJ2-7, with TRBD1 identical over 9 bases. V trimming: 5 bases; J trimming: 5 bases; junction bases outside the gene matches: 13. Germline CDR1 SGHVS, CDR2 FNYEAQ. The CDR3 is 16 amino acids. Here the CDR3 reads CASSLDPDRGGDEQYF. For the CDR3, the DNA is TGTGCCAGCAGCCTCGACCCGGACAGGGGAGGCGACGAGCAGTACTTC.

The rearrangement links TRBV5-4 to TRBJ2-1; D is possibly TRBD1 (6 bases). The CDR3 is made up of 13 amino acids. The ends were cut back, 3 bases at V and 5 bases at J, with 9 bases in the middle. The germline CDR1 and CDR2 sequences are SGHNT and YYREEE (reference sequence). CDR3 sequence reads: CASSSGQNNEQFF. The DNA for the CDR3 is TGTGCCAGCAGCTCGGGACAAAACAATGAGCAGTTCTTC.

The chain carries TRBV15 and TRBJ1-4; D is ambiguous. The germline V gene encodes CDR1 LNHNV and CDR2 YYDKDF (reference sequence). This CDR3 contains 15 residues. Trimming took 6 bases from V and 0 from J, leaving 11 bases between them. The CDR3 protein is CATSAFSSTNEKLFF. CDR3 coding DNA: TGTGCCACCAGTGCCTTCTCTTCAACTAATGAAAAACTGTTTTTT.

Written as DNA, the CDR3 is TGCGCCAGCAGCTTGGCCCTAACAAAATCCTACGAGCAGTACTTC. Its translation: CASSLALTKSYEQYF. The rearrangement uses TRBV5-1 and TRBJ2-7, with D hard to call. The CDR3 totals 15 residues. The ends were cut back, 0 bases at V and 1 base at J, with 11 bases in the middle. The germline CDR1 and CDR2 sequences are SGHRS and YFSETQ.

The gene calls are TRBV7-9 and TRBJ2-5; the match to TRBD1 covers 8 bases. The V and J ends lost 1 base and 3 bases, in that order; junction bases with no gene match: 4. The CDR3 has 15 residues. The germline V gene has CDR1 SEHNR and CDR2 FQNEAQ (reference sequence). The DNA of the CDR3 is TGTGCCAGCAGCTTAGTGGACAGGGCGAAAGAGACCCAGTACTTC. Protein sequence: CASSLVDRAKETQYF.

The chain links TRBV27 to TRBJ2-1; TRBD2 aligns across 15 bases. V gave up 4 bases and J gave up 5 bases; unmatched junction bases: 3. CDR1 is MNHEY, CDR2 SMNVEV, per germline (reference sequence). The CDR3 has 16 residues. CDR3 sequence: CASSSGLAGGNNEQFF. The CDR3 nucleotides are TGTGCCAGCAGTTCCGGACTAGCGGGGGGGAACAATGAGCAGTTCTTC.

The J gene is TRBJ2-2, the V gene TRBV28; TRBD2 matches 15 bases. CDR3 length equals 20 residues. CDR1 is MDHEN and CDR2 is SYDVKM in the germline V gene. Losses at the gene ends were 5 bases for V and 4 bases for J; bases not matched to a gene: 14. CDR3 nucleotide sequence: TGTGCCAGCAGTGAACCCCCGGGGACTAGCGGGAGGACGCGCACCGGGGAGCTGTTTTTT. It is translated as CASSEPPGTSGRTRTGELFF.

The chain is built from TRBV7-6 and TRBJ1-5; perhaps TRBD1 as D (5 bases). Germline assignment: CDR1 SGHVS and CDR2 FNYEAQ. The length of the CDR3 is 15 residues. The germline V and J ends were trimmed by 5 bases and 0 bases, with 11 bases remaining between them. The CDR3 reads CASSPGTDSNQPQHF. CDR3 nucleotides: TGTGCCAGCAGCCCAGGGACGGATAGCAATCAGCCCCAGCATTTT.